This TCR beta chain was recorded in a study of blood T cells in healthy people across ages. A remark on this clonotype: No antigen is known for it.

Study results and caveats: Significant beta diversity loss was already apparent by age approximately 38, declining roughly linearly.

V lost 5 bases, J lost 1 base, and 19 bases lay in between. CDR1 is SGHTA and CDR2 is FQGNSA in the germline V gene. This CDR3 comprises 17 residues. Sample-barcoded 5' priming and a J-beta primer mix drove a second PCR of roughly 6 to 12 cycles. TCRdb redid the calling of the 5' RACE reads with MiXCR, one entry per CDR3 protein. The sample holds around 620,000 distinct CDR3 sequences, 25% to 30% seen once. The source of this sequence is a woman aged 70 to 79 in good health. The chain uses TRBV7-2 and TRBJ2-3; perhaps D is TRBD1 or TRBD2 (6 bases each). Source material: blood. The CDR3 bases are TGTGCCAGCAGCCCTGATTGGGGGGCGGATGGCACAGATACGCAGTATTTT. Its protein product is CASSPDWGADGTDTQYF.